A selection of T cell receptor beta chains follows, all from one sample in a study of blood T cells in healthy people across ages. TCRdb redid the calling of the 5' RACE reads with MiXCR, one entry per CDR3 protein. The table has more than 700,000 distinct CDR3 sequences, roughly 50% seen once; the top ten hold roughly two fifths. The source material was blood. Receptors originate from an elderly man in good health. The CDR3 runs from the conserved cysteine through the conserved F or W. The D gene is left open where the match is weak. For some rows the clone size is stated as once, few or many, or as a class when expanded; others skip it.

TRBJ2-1 NA TRBV20-1 TRBD2 TGCAGTCAGACTAACCCCGGACTAGCGGGAGCTGAGCAGTTCTTC CSQTNPGLAGAEQFF
TRBJ2-3 NA TRBV29-1 NA TGCAGCGTTGACCGAGGGGCTAGCGCGAGCACAGATACGCAGTATTTT CSVDRGASASTDTQYF
TRBJ1-1 NA TRBV21-1 NA TGTGCCAGCAGCAAAAGGCGCCCCTTAATTCTATACGGGGGCGCGGGTGAAGCTTTCTTT CASSKRRPLILYGGAGEAFF
TRBJ2-7 NA TRBV27 TRBD2 TGTGCCCAACCAGCCGGGGGGAGCTACGAGCAGTACTTC CAQPAGGSYEQYF
TRBJ2-7 NA TRBV20-1 TRBD1 TGCAGTGCTAGAGATCATCGCCAGGGGGACGAGCAGTACTTC CSARDHRQGDEQYF
TRBJ2-5 few TRBV5-5 NA TGTGCCAGCAGCTTCGGCGGGGAGGCAGAGACCCAGTACTTC CASSFGGEAETQYF
TRBJ1-1 NA TRBV5-1 NA TGCGCCAGCAGCCCCGACATTACAGAGTACCTACGTCCTGAAGCTTTCTTT CASSPDITEYLRPEAFF
TRBJ2-1 few TRBV11-3 TRBD1 TGTGCCAGCAGTCTAGACAGGGTCAATGAGCAGTTCTTC CASSLDRVNEQFF
TRBJ2-7 NA TRBV7-9 NA TGTGCCAGCAGCGTAAGGCAGGGCAACGAGCAGTACTTC CASSVRQGNEQYF
TRBJ2-7 few TRBV4-1 TRBD2 TGCGCCAGCAGCCAAGAGTTAGCGGGAGGGCCCTACGAGCAGTACTTC CASSQELAGGPYEQYF
TRBJ1-6 few TRBV10-3 TRBD1 TGTGCCATCAGTGACGGGACAGGGGATTCACCCCTCCACTTT CAISDGTGDSPLHF
TRBJ2-7 few TRBV27 NA TGTGCCAGCAGTTTACGGGGTCTCCACGAGCAGTACTTC CASSLRGLHEQYF
TRBJ1-5 NA TRBV10-3 TRBD1 TGTGCCATCAGTGAGTCAGGGGGCTCCAGGCAGCCCCAGCATTTT CAISESGGSRQPQHF
TRBJ1-1 NA TRBV7-2 NA TGTGCCAGCAGCTCAGGGAACATGAACACTGAAGCTTTCTTT CASSSGNMNTEAFF
TRBJ2-3 NA TRBV2 TRBD1 TGTGCCAGCGAGGCTGGACGGACAGGATACGCGTATTTT CASEAGRTGYAYF
TRBJ2-7 NA TRBV6-5 NA TGTGCCAGCAGGGCACCGGGACCAGGGGCCCAGTACTTC CASRAPGPGAQYF
TRBJ2-5 few TRBV15 NA TGTGCCACCAGCAGAGATGGCCAGACCCAGTACTTC CATSRDGQTQYF
TRBJ2-5 once TRBV6-2/TRBV6-3 NA TGTGCCAGCAGCCCCGCCAGGGTCCAAGAGACCCAGTACTTC CASSPARVQETQYF
TRBJ2-5 few TRBV28 NA TGTGCCAGCAGTTCCCTACAGAACCAAGAGACCCAGTACTTC CASSSLQNQETQYF
TRBJ2-3 NA TRBV12-3/TRBV12-4 NA TGTGCCAGCAGTTTAAACGGTGCTAGCACAGATACGCAGTATTTT CASSLNGASTDTQYF
TRBJ2-5 once TRBV7-2 NA TGTGCCAGCAGCTCCAGGTGGGACCCGGGGACCCAGTACTTC CASSSRWDPGTQYF
TRBJ2-5 few TRBV12-3/TRBV12-4 NA TGTGCCAGCATCCCCTTAGGAGCGCGGGAAGAGACCCAGTACTTC CASIPLGAREETQYF
TRBJ2-7 NA TRBV27 NA TGTACTTCAGGATCCTACGAGCAGTACTTC CTSGSYEQYF
TRBJ2-6 few TRBV7-2 NA TGTGCCAGCAGCCCCTCGGCCAACGTCCTGACTTTC CASSPSANVLTF
TRBJ2-7 NA TRBV29-1 TRBD2 TGCAGCGTTGGGCTAGCGGGGCCCCGCGAGCAGTACTTC CSVGLAGPREQYF
TRBJ2-1 NA TRBV20-1 TRBD2 TGCAGTGCCCAAGAGGGGAGGGGTCCGCATGAGCAGTTCTTC CSAQEGRGPHEQFF
TRBJ2-7 few TRBV10-1 TRBD1 TGCGCCAGCAGTGAAGGGGGCCTCTACGAGCAGTACTTC CASSEGGLYEQYF
TRBJ2-7 NA TRBV7-9 TRBD2 TGTGCCAGCAGCTTAAGCGGGACCCGGTCCTACAATGAGCAGTACTTC CASSLSGTRSYNEQYF
TRBJ2-7 NA TRBV29-1 TRBD2 TGCAGCGTTGAAGCCCCGGGAGGGGCCTACGAGCAGTACTTC CSVEAPGGAYEQYF
TRBJ1-1 many TRBV5-5 NA TGTGCCAGCAGCCTCCAACTGGGAATACTAGAAGCTTTCTTT CASSLQLGILEAFF
TRBJ2-7 NA TRBV18 NA TGTGCCAGCTCACCAGTACAGGGATCCGCCTACGAGCAGTACTTC CASSPVQGSAYEQYF
TRBJ1-6 NA TRBV9 NA TGTGCCAGCAGCGTTAAAACAGGGCCCCCTTGGCCACCCCTCCACTTT CASSVKTGPPWPPLHF